This T cell receptor (beta chain) was found in a study of blood T cells in healthy people across ages. Drawing of peripheral blood yielded about 10 milliliters from each donor. The second PCR ran roughly 7 to 11 cycles with a sample-barcoded 5' primer and J-beta primers. A single record per CDR3 protein comes from TCRdb applying MiXCR to the 5' RACE reads. The data contain about 1.4 million distinct CDR3 sequences, roughly 60% of them singletons. Sequencing input: blood. The TCR sequence derives from a man aged 18 to 29 in good health.

The CDR3 region is CSANIRGTYEQYF. CDR3 in DNA: TGCAGTGCTAACATTAGGGGCACCTACGAGCAGTACTTC. This sequence joins TRBV20-1 and TRBJ2-4; D perhaps matches TRBD1 (5 bases). The end of the DNA is better explained by TRBJ2-7, so the J call may be wrong. Germline CDR1 reads DFQATT; CDR2 reads SNEGSKA (reference sequence). This CDR3 region has 13 residues.